This T cell receptor beta chain was retrieved from a study of cytomegalovirus exposure and HLA in healthy donors. Study-level results: Rare TCR sequences dominated, though some public TCRs recurred in many donors.

With respect to this clone: Its target is unknown.

Repertoires were generated with immunoSEQ multiplex PCR, while TCRdb's copy carries only in-frame clones and drops some. Here the sample spans around 98,000 clones, roughly nine tenths being singletons. The CDR3 totals 17 residues. V lost 0 bases, J lost 2 bases, and 16 bases lay in between. Germline V gives CDR1 MGHRA, CDR2 YSYEKL. The chain carries TRBV4-1 and TRBJ2-5; D perhaps matches TRBD1 (5 bases). This clonotype was sampled from a woman aged 25 to 45 in good health and CMV-seronegative. Sequencing input: PBMCs. The CDR3 protein is CASSQEARAVEQETQYF. As DNA, the CDR3 is TGCGCCAGCAGCCAAGAGGCCAGGGCGGTAGAGCAAGAGACCCAGTACTTC.